Below are 30 T cell receptor beta chains sequenced from a single sample in a study of blood T cells in healthy people across ages. PCR was performed a second time for about 6 to 11 cycles using a sample-barcoded 5' primer and a J-beta primer mix. One entry per CDR3 protein results from TCRdb running MiXCR on the 5' RACE reads. Of approximately 900,000 distinct CDR3 sequences listed, just under 30% are singletons. The data also belong to a second study, concerning T cells of mothers and their children.

Sequenced sample: blood. These TCRs come from a woman aged 40 to 50 in good health.

The table lists this clonotype with many counts. As DNA, the CDR3 is TGTGCCAGCAGCCGAGGGGGGCTTAACTCCTACGAGCAGTACTTC. As protein: CASSRGGLNSYEQYF. V gene TRBV5-6 combines with J gene TRBJ2-7, with D perhaps TRBD1 or TRBD2 (6 bases each). V was clipped by 4 bases and J by 0 bases, with 14 bases between them. CDR1 and CDR2 from the germline V gene are SGHDT and YYEEEE. The CDR3 covers 15 residues.

This clonotype was seen only a few times. The chain is built from TRBV29-1 and TRBJ2-1; 7 nucleotides align to TRBD1. V dropped 6 bases and J dropped 10; count of bases not matched to a gene: 9. This CDR3 region has 12 residues. CDR1 SQVTM and CDR2 ANQGSEA come from the germline V gene. CDR3 DNA sequence: TGCAGCGTCTCCCTGACAGGGAACGAGCAGTTCTTC. Translated: CSVSLTGNEQFF.

The table lists this clonotype with a few counts. This could be a read error, since a much larger clone is one nucleotide away. This chain links TRBV29-1 with TRBJ2-1, with 7 bases aligning to TRBD2. The DNA end is more similar to TRBJ2-5, so the J call may be wrong. The germline V gene has CDR1 SQVTM and CDR2 ANQGSEA. The CDR3 contains 13 residues. The CDR3 DNA reads as TGCAGCTTCTTGGGGACTAAGTGGGAGACCCAGTACTTC. It is translated as CSFLGTKWETQYF.

Ten or more counts support this clonotype. The chain links TRBV29-1 to TRBJ2-7, with D unresolved. Germline V CDR1 and CDR2: SQVTM, ANQGSEA. V lost 0 bases to trimming and J lost 7 bases, with 19 bases between them. CDR3 length equals 15 residues. The DNA for the CDR3 is TGCAGCGTTGAAGACGCGTCAAAGCTCCTACGGGAGCAGTACTTC. Translated, it gives CSVEDASKLLREQYF.

This chain links TRBV7-9 with TRBJ1-2; D is unresolved. Trimming pared 4 bases from V and 2 bases from J, leaving 11 bases between. CDR1 and CDR2 from the germline V gene are SEHNR and FQNEAQ (reference sequence). The CDR3 spans 14 residues. The CDR3 bases are TGTGCCAGCAGCTCCCGGACGGTAAACTATGGCTACACCTTC. Translation gives CASSSRTVNYGYTF.

The chain employs TRBV7-8 and TRBJ2-2; no clear D gene. This CDR3 region has 17 residues. The ends were cut back, 3 bases at V and 6 bases at J, with 20 bases in the middle. Germline V gene lookup returns CDR1 SGHVS and CDR2 FQNEAQ. In DNA form, the CDR3 reads TGTGCCAGCAGCTTTTCCCGGGCACCCAGGTCCTCCGGGGAGCTGTTTTTT. It yields the protein CASSFSRAPRSSGELFF.

The gene calls are TRBV5-1 and TRBJ2-7; a possible D gene is TRBD1 (5 bases). The CDR3 contains 15 residues. Germline lookup yields CDR1 SGHRS and CDR2 YFSETQ. V shed 0 bases and J shed 3 bases, with 13 bases lying between them. The CDR3 region is CASSLVAGPSYEQYF. DNA of the CDR3: TGCGCCAGCAGCTTGGTCGCAGGGCCGAGCTACGAGCAGTACTTC.

The chain couples TRBV6-2 or TRBV6-3 to TRBJ2-1, with D unclear. The CDR3 totals 12 residues. CDR1 MNHEY and CDR2 SVGEGT come from the germline V gene. Trimming left V 7 bases short and J 4 bases short, with 8 bases between. CDR3 in amino acids: CASTDVYNEQFF. The CDR3 nucleotides are TGTGCCAGCACCGACGTATACAATGAGCAGTTCTTC.

This clonotype was recorded at least ten times. A single base separates this from a much larger clone, so it may be a read error. The J gene is TRBJ2-7, the V gene TRBV6-5, with D maybe TRBD1 (5 bases). The length of the CDR3 is 15 residues. Germline V gives CDR1 MNHEY, CDR2 SVGAGI. V lost 3 bases, J lost 3 bases, and 15 bases lay in between. CDR3 sequence reads: CASSYAQGGYYEQYF. CDR3 nucleotides: TGTGCCAGCAGTTATGCCCAGGGTGGGTACTACGAGCAGTACTTC.

Concerning this clonotype itself: This sequence may be a read error, since a much larger clone differs from it by one base. This rearrangement joins TRBV29-1 to TRBJ2-1, with D perhaps given as TRBD1 or TRBD2 (7 bases each). The end of the DNA fits TRBJ2-7 better, so the J call may be wrong. The CDR3 covers 13 residues. Germline values: CDR1 SQVTM, CDR2 ANQGSEA. The CDR3 coding sequence is TGCAGCGAGCGGGACAGCTCCTACAATGAGCAGTACTTC. Amino acid sequence: CSERDSSYNEQYF.

This clonotype was detected only a few times. The rearrangement uses TRBV6-5 and TRBJ2-5; D is unclear. Germline CDR1 reads MNHEY; CDR2 reads SVGAGI. CDR3 length: 14 amino acids. Trimming pared 8 bases from V and 1 base from J, leaving 14 bases between. The CDR3 spells CASRPWRFQETQYF. The CDR3 bases are TGTGCCAGCCGGCCCTGGCGGTTCCAAGAGACCCAGTACTTC.

The chain is built from TRBV5-1 and TRBJ2-3; D unclear. Germline V gene data show CDR1 as SGHRS and CDR2 as YFSETQ. V lost 0 bases, J lost 2 bases, and 10 bases lay in between. This CDR3 comprises 15 residues. This chain's CDR3 is CASSLVWSATDTQYF. The DNA of the CDR3 is TGCGCCAGCAGCTTGGTATGGAGCGCCACAGATACGCAGTATTTT.

The chain is built from TRBV20-1 and TRBJ2-7; 7 bases fit TRBD1. Gene TRBJ2-5 matches the end of the DNA better, so the J call may be wrong. The germline V gene encodes CDR1 DFQATT and CDR2 SNEGSKA (reference sequence). CDR3 length equals 15 residues. CDR3 residues: CSASPPGQIQETQYF. The CDR3 DNA follows: TGCAGTGCTAGCCCCCCGGGACAGATCCAAGAGACCCAGTACTTC.

This clonotype was seen repeatedly, ten times or more. The chain couples TRBV10-3 to TRBJ1-2; TRBD1 matches 7 bases. Germline V gene lookup returns CDR1 ENHRY and CDR2 SYGVKD. The CDR3 contains 15 residues. J lost 4 bases, V lost 3 bases, and 8 bases had no gene match. Here the CDR3 DNA reads TGTGCCATCAGTGAATCGGCAGGGGGGAGCTATGGCTACACCTTC. This translates into CAISESAGGSYGYTF.

This clonotype was detected many times. This chain joins TRBV10-3 and TRBJ2-7, with a possible D match to TRBD1 (5 bases). Germline V gene lookup returns CDR1 ENHRY and CDR2 SYGVKD. The CDR3 covers 15 residues. Trimming took 0 bases from V and 2 from J, leaving 11 bases between them. The CDR3 spells CAISESTTVTYEQYF. CDR3 nucleotides: TGTGCCATCAGTGAGTCGACGACAGTAACCTACGAGCAGTACTTC.

This clonotype was observed at least ten times. The chain recombines TRBV7-2 with TRBJ2-7; possibly TRBD1 for D (6 bases). The V end was cut by 7 bases, the J end by 0 bases, with 16 bases between. The CDR3 length is 15 residues. Per the germline V gene, CDR1 is SGHTA and CDR2 is FQGNSA. CDR3 in amino acids: CASTLDSSSSYEQYF. The CDR3 DNA reads as TGTGCCAGCACCCTGGACAGCTCGTCCTCCTACGAGCAGTACTTC.

This clonotype was recorded many times. V is TRBV5-1 and J is TRBJ2-1; D remains ambiguous. Per the germline V gene, CDR1 is SGHRS and CDR2 is YFSETQ. The CDR3 has 13 amino acids. V lost 2 bases to trimming and J lost 1 base, with 4 bases between them. The CDR3 is CASSFESYNEQFF. The CDR3 DNA is TGCGCCAGCAGCTTCGAATCCTACAATGAGCAGTTCTTC.

This clonotype was detected only a few times. The gene calls are TRBV4-3 and TRBJ2-7, with D possibly TRBD1 on 5 matching bases. This CDR3 has 15 residues. Trimming left V 1 base short and J 9 bases short, with 19 bases between. CDR1 LGHNA and CDR2 YSLEER come from the germline V gene. CDR3 in amino acids: CASSQGRTRVDGQYF. CDR3 coding DNA: TGCGCCAGCAGCCAAGGACGGACCAGGGTTGACGGGCAGTACTTC.

Details on this clonotype: With a much larger clone just one base away, this may be a read error. This chain joins TRBV20-1 and TRBJ2-5; TRBD2 matches 7 bases. The J segment lost 5 bases and the V segment lost 0 bases, leaving 6 bases of the junction unmatched. Germline CDR1 DFQATT, CDR2 SNEGSKA (reference sequence). The CDR3 length is 14 residues. CDR3 protein: CSARDGGDRETQYF. DNA for the CDR3: TGCAGTGCTAGAGATGGGGGGGACCGGGAGACCCAGTACTTC.

This clonotype was seen at least ten times. The chain is built from TRBV5-5 and TRBJ2-7, with no clear D. Germline V gives CDR1 SGHKS, CDR2 YYEKEE (reference sequence). With 4 bases removed from V and 5 bases from J, the gap between germline ends came to 19 bases. The CDR3 has 15 residues. The CDR3 loop reads CASSPSWELTNEQYF. The CDR3 DNA reads TGTGCCAGCAGCCCGTCCTGGGAATTAACCAACGAGCAGTACTTC.

This clonotype has just one count. This chain joins TRBV15 and TRBJ1-1; 9 bases line up with TRBD1. Germline V CDR1 and CDR2: LNHNV, YYDKDF (reference sequence). V trimming: 2 bases; J trimming: 3 bases; junction bases outside the gene matches: 4. This CDR3 has 15 residues. The CDR3 coding sequence is TGTGCCACCAGCAGATTCCGGGACAGGGACACTGAAGCTTTCTTT. This gives the protein CATSRFRDRDTEAFF.

With respect to this clonotype: A clone one base away is much larger, so this may be a read error. The J gene is TRBJ1-2, the V gene TRBV12-3 or TRBV12-4, with a possible D match to TRBD1 (6 bases). This CDR3 has 13 residues. V was pared by 8 bases and J by 4 bases, with 14 bases between. The CDR3 DNA reads TGTGCCAGCGGTCCAGGACAGCCCTATGGCTACACCTTC. Its translation is CASGPGQPYGYTF.

The chain has TRBV29-1 and TRBJ2-4; D may be TRBD1 (6 bases). V gave up 3 bases and J gave up 13 bases, with 25 bases separating them. The CDR3 contains 15 residues. The V gene's germline CDR1 is SQVTM and CDR2 ANQGSEA. CDR3 nucleotide sequence: TGCAGCGTTGAGTTCAGGGGATATCTCTCTACGAAGCAGTACTTC. The encoded protein is CSVEFRGYLSTKQYF.

This clonotype was seen once. This chain uses TRBV10-3 with TRBJ2-1; TRBD1 matches at 7 bases. Trimming took 4 bases from V and 10 from J; bases not matched to a gene: 7. The CDR3 length is 13 residues. Germline CDR1 and CDR2: ENHRY and SYGVKD. The CDR3 DNA sequence: TGTGCCATCAGTGGGACAGGAACCTACGAGCAGTTCTTC. Amino acid sequence: CAISGTGTYEQFF.

This clonotype was counted only a few times. This chain uses TRBV6-6 with TRBJ2-7; the D call may be TRBD1 or TRBD2 (5 bases each). CDR1 MNHNY and CDR2 SVGAGI come from the germline V gene (reference sequence). The CDR3 length is 15 residues. V was pared by 5 bases and J by 0 bases, with 14 bases between. DNA for the CDR3: TGTGCCAGCAGTCACCCTTCAGGGAGCTCCTACGAGCAGTACTTC. This translates into CASSHPSGSSYEQYF.

This clonotype was counted at least ten times. This rearrangement joins TRBV4-1 to TRBJ2-5; D unclear. The germline gives CDR1 MGHRA, CDR2 YSYEKL. V shed 2 bases and J shed 3 bases, with 10 bases lying between them. This CDR3 region has 14 residues. The CDR3 sequence is CASSQLGMEETQYF. The CDR3 bases are TGCGCCAGCAGCCAATTGGGGATGGAAGAGACCCAGTACTTC.

J is TRBJ1-2 and V is TRBV7-2, with no clear D. V dropped 3 bases and J dropped 6 bases, with 17 bases sitting between them. This CDR3 has 15 residues. Germline CDR1 and CDR2: SGHTA and FQGNSA. The CDR3 DNA is TGTGCCAGCAGCTTGGGAAAGTTGCGAGACCATGGCTACACCTTC. It specifies CASSLGKLRDHGYTF.

This clonotype came up a few times. The V gene is TRBV7-2, the J gene TRBJ1-5; D might be TRBD1 (6 bases). The CDR3 sequence is 16 residues long. The V end lost 1 base, the J end lost 3 bases, and 13 bases lay between the germline ends. Germline CDR1 SGHTA, CDR2 FQGNSA. Here the CDR3 reads CASSLELGGFNQPQHF. The CDR3 DNA is TGTGCCAGCAGCTTAGAATTAGGGGGATTCAATCAGCCCCAGCATTTT. Complete variable domain (other parts from reference TRBV7-2 and TRBJ1-5): GAGVSQSPSNKVTEKGKDVELRCDPISGHTALYWYRQSLGQGLEFLIYFQGNSAPDKSGLPSDRFSAERTGGSVSTLTIQRTQQEDSAVYLCASSLELGGFNQPQHFGDGTRLSIL.

DNA for the CDR3: TGTGCCAGTAGTTCCCCGGACAGGAACCCCTATGGCTACACCTTC. This gives the protein CASSSPDRNPYGYTF. The gene calls are TRBV19 and TRBJ1-2, with 7 bases identical to TRBD1. The CDR3 has 15 residues. V trimming: 5 bases; J trimming: 4 bases; junction bases outside the gene matches: 10. The germline V gene encodes CDR1 LNHDA and CDR2 SQIVND (reference sequence). Based on the CDR3 plus reference TRBV19 and TRBJ1-2, the full variable domain is DGGITQSPKYLFRKEGQNVTLSCEQNLNHDAMYWYRQDPGQGLRLIYYSQIVNDFQKGDIAEGYSVSREKKESFPLTVTSAQKNPTAFYLCASSSPDRNPYGYTFGSGTRLTVV.

This clonotype was counted at least ten times. The J gene is TRBJ1-4, the V gene TRBV9; no reliable D call. Germline V gives CDR1 SGDLS, CDR2 YYNGEE. The CDR3 spans 16 residues. V dropped 0 bases and J dropped 8 bases, with 17 bases sitting between them. The CDR3 loop reads CASSVEGSRSGEKLFF. The CDR3 DNA reads as TGTGCCAGCAGCGTAGAGGGATCTAGAAGTGGAGAAAAACTGTTTTTT.